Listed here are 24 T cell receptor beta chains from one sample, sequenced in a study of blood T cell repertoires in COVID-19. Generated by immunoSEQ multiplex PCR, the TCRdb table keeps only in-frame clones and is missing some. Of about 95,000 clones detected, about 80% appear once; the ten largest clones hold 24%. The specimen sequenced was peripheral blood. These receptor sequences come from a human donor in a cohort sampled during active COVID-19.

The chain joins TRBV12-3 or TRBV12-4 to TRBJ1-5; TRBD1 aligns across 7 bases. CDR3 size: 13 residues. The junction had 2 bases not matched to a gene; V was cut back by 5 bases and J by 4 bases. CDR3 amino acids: CASSVQGNQPQHF. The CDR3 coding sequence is TGTGCCAGCAGTGTACAGGGGAATCAGCCCCAGCATTTT.

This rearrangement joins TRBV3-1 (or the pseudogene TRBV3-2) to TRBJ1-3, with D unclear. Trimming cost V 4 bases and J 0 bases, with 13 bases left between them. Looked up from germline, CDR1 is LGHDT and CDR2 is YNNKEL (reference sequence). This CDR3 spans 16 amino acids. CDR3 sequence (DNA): TGTGCCAGCAGCCGAGGCGGTCACAACTCTGGAAACACCATATATTTT. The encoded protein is CASSRGGHNSGNTIYF.

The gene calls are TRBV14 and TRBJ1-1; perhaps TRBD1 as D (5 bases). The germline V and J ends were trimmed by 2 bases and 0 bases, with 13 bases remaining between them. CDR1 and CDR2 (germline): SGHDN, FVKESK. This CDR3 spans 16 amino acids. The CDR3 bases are TGTGCCAGCAGCCAATTTCCGACAGCCATGAACACTGAAGCTTTCTTT. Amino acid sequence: CASSQFPTAMNTEAFF.

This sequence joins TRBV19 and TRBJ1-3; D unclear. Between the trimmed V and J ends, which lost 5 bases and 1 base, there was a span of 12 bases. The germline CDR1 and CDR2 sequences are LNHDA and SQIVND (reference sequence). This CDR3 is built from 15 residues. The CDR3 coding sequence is TGTGCCAGTAGTCGACTCCGGTTGTCTGGAAACACCATATATTTT. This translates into CASSRLRLSGNTIYF.

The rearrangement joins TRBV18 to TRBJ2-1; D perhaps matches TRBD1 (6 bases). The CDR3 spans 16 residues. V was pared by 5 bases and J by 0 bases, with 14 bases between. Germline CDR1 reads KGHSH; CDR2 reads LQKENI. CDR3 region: CASSSKTGTSYNEQFF. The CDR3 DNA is TGTGCCAGCTCATCGAAAACAGGGACCTCCTACAATGAGCAGTTCTTC.

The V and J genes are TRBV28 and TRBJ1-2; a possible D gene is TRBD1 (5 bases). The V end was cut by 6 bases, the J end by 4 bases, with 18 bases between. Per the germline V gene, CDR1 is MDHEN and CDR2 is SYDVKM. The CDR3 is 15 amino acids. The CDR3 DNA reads TGTGCCAGCAGCCCTGGGGGAGGGATGAGCTATGGCTACACCTTC. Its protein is CASSPGGGMSYGYTF.

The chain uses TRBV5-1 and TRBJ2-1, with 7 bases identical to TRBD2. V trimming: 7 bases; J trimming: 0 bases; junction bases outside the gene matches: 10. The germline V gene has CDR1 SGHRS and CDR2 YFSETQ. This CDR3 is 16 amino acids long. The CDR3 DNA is TGCGCCAGCCGTGGTAGCGGGTCCAGCTCCTACAATGAGCAGTTCTTC. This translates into CASRGSGSSSYNEQFF.

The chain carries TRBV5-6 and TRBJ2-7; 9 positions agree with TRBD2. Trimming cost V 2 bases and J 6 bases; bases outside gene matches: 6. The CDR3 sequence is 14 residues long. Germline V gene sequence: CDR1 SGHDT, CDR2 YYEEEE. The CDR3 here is CASSLMGLAVEQYF. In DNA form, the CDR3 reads TGTGCCAGCAGCTTAATGGGACTAGCTGTCGAGCAGTACTTC. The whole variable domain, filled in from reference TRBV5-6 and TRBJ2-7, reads DAGVTQSPTHLIKTRGQQVTLRCSPKSGHDTVSWYQQALGQGPQFIFQYYEEEERQRGNFPDRFSGHQFPNYSSELNVNALLLGDSALYLCASSLMGLAVEQYFGPGTRLTVT.

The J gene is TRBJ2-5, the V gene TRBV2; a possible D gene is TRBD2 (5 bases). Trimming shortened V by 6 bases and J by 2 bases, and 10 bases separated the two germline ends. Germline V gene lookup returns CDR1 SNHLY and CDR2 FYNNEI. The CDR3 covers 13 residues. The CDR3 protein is CASSVTRQETQYF. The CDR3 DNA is TGTGCCAGCAGCGTTACTAGGCAAGAGACCCAGTACTTC.

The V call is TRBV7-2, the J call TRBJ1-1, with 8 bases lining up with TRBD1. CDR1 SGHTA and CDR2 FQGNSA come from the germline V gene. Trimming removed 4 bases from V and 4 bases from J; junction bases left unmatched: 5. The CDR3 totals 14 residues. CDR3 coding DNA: TGTGCCAGCAGCTCCTGGACAGGGAGCACTGAAGCTTTCTTT. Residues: CASSSWTGSTEAFF.

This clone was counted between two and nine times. As DNA, the CDR3 is TGTGCCAGCAGACTAGCGGGGGGCCACTCCTACAATGAGCAGTTCTTC. Amino acid sequence: CASRLAGGHSYNEQFF. The chain recombines TRBV27 with TRBJ2-1; 12 bases line up with TRBD2. The ends lost 6 bases at V and 0 bases at J; junction bases unmatched: 3. Germline CDR1 and CDR2: MNHEY and SMNVEV (reference sequence). There are 16 residues in the CDR3.

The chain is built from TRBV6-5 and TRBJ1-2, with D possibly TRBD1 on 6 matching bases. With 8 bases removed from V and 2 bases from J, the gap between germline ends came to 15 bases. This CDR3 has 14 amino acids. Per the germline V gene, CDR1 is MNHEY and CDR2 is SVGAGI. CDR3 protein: CASVPNGQNYGYTF. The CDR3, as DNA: TGTGCCAGCGTCCCTAACGGACAGAACTATGGCTACACCTTC.

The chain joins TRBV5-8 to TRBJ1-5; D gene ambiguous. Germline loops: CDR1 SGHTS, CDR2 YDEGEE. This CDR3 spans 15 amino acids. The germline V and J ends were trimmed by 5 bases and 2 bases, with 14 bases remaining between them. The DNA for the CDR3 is TGTGCCAGCAGGCGGGTCTCCTGGGGCAATCAGCCCCAGCATTTT. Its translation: CASRRVSWGNQPQHF.

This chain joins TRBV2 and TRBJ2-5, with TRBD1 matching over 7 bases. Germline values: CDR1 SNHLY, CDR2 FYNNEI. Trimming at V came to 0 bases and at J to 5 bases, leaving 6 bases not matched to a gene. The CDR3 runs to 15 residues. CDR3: CASSEAETGLETQYF. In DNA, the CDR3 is TGTGCCAGCAGTGAAGCGGAGACAGGGCTGGAGACCCAGTACTTC.

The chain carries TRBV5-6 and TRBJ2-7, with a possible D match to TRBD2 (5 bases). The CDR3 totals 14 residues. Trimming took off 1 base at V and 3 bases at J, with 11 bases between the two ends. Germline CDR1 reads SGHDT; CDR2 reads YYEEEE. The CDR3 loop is CASSLLDGNYEQYF. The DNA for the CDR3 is TGTGCCAGCAGCTTGTTGGACGGGAACTACGAGCAGTACTTC.

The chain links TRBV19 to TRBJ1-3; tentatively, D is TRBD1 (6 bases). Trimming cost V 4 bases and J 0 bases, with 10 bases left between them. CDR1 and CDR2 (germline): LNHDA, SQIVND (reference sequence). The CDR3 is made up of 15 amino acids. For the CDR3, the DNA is TGTGCCAGTAGTAGCACAGGGAGCTCTGGAAACACCATATATTTT. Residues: CASSSTGSSGNTIYF. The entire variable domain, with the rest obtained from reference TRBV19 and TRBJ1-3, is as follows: DGGITQSPKYLFRKEGQNVTLSCEQNLNHDAMYWYRQDPGQGLRLIYYSQIVNDFQKGDIAEGYSVSREKKESFPLTVTSAQKNPTAFYLCASSSTGSSGNTIYFGEGSWLTVV.

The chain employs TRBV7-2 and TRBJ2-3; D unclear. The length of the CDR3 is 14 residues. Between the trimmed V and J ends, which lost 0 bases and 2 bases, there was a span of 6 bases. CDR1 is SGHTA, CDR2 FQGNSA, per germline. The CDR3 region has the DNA TGTGCCAGCAGCTTAGCGCGACACACAGATACGCAGTATTTT. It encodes CASSLARHTDTQYF.

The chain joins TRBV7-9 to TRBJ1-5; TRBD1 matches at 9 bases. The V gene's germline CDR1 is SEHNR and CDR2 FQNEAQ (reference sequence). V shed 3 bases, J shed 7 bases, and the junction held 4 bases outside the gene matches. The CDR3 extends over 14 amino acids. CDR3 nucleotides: TGTGCCAGCAGCTTTGGGACAGGGAGCCAGCCCCAGCATTTT. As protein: CASSFGTGSQPQHF.

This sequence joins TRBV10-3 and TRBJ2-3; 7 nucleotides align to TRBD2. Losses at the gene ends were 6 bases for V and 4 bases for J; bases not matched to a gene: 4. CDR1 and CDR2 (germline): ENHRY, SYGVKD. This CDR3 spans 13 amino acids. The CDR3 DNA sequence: TGTGCCATCAGGGCGGGGGAGGCAGATACGCAGTATTTT. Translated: CAIRAGEADTQYF.

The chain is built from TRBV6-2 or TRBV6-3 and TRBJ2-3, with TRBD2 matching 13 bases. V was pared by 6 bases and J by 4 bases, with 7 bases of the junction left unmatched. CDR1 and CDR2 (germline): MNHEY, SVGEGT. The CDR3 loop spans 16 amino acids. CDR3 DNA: TGTGCCAGCAGCTCTACTAGCGGGGGGGCCTCAGATACGCAGTATTTT. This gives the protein CASSSTSGGASDTQYF.

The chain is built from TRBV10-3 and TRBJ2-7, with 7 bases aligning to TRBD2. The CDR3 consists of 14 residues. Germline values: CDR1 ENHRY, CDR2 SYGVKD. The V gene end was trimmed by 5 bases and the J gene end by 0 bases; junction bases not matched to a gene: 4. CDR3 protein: CAISTGLPSYEQYF. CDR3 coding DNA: TGTGCCATCAGTACGGGACTACCCTCCTACGAGCAGTACTTC.

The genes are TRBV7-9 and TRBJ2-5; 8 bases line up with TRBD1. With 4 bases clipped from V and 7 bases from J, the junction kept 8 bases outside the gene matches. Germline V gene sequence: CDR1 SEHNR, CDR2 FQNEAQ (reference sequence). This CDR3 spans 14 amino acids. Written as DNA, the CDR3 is TGTGCCAGCAGCTCCTCTGGACAGGGTGGGACCCAGTACTTC. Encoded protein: CASSSSGQGGTQYF.

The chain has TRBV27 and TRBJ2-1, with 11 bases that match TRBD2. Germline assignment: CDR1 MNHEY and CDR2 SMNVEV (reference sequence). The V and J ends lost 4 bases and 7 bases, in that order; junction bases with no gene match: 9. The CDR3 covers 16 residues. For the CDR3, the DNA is TGTGCCAGCAGTTCCCTACCCATAGCGGGAGGGAATGAGCAGTTCTTC. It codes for CASSSLPIAGGNEQFF.

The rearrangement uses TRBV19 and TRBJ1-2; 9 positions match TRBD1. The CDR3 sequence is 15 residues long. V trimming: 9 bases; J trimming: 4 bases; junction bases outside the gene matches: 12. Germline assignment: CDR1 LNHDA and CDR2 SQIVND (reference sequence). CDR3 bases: TGTGCCAGCACCGGGACAGGGAGTTCCCCCTATGGCTACACCTTC. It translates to CASTGTGSSPYGYTF.